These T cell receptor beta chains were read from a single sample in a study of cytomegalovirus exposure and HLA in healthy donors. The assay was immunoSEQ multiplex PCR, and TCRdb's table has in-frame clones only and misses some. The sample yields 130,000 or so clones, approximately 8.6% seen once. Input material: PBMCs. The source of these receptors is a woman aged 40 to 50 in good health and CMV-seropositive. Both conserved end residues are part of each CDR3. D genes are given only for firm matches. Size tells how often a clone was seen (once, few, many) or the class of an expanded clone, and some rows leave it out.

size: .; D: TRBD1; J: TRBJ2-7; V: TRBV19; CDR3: CASRKGQGPYEQYF; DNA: TGTGCCAGCCGGAAGGGACAGGGACCCTACGAGCAGTACTTC
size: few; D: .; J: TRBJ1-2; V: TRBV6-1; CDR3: CASSSTGGINYGYTF; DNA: TGTGCCAGCAGCTCCACGGGGGGTATTAACTATGGCTACACCTTC
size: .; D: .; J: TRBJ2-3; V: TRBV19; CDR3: CASNRGTDTQYF; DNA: TGTGCCAGTAACCGGGGCACAGATACGCAGTATTTT
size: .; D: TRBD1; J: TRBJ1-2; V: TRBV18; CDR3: CASSAGKGAIYGYTF; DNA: TGTGCCAGCTCGGCAGGGAAGGGGGCCATCTATGGCTACACCTTC
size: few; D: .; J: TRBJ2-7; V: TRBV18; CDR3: CASSPSRDEQYF; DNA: TGTGCCAGCTCACCATCGCGGGACGAGCAGTACTTC
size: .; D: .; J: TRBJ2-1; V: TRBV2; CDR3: CASTRSYNEQFF; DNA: TGTGCCAGCACTCGGTCCTACAATGAGCAGTTCTTC
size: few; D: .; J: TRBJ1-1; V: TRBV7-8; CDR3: CASSLRRGAINTEAFF; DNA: TGTGCCAGCAGCTTAAGGCGGGGGGCGATAAACACTGAAGCTTTCTTT
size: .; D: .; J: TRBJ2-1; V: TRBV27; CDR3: CASSLLRGAPYNEQFF; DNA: TGTGCCAGCAGTTTATTACGCGGGGCCCCCTACAATGAGCAGTTCTTC
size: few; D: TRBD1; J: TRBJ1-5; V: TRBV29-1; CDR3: CSVRTGSNQPQHF; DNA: TGCAGCGTGAGGACAGGGAGCAATCAGCCCCAGCATTTT
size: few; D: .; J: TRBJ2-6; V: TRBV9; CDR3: CASSALEGASISGANVLTF; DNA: TGTGCCAGCAGCGCCCTTGAGGGCGCTTCTATATCTGGGGCCAACGTCCTGACTTTC
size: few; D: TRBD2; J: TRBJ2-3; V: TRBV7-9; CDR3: CASSFPGAGGYTDTQYF; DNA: TGTGCCAGCAGCTTCCCTGGGGCGGGGGGTTACACAGATACGCAGTATTTT
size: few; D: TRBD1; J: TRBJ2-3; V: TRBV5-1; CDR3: CASSPGQGPHTDTQYF; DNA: TGCGCCAGCAGCCCCGGACAGGGACCACATACAGATACGCAGTATTTT
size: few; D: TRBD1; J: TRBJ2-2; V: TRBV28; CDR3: CASSPGQGYTGELFF; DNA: TGTGCCAGCAGTCCGGGACAGGGGTACACCGGGGAGCTGTTTTTT
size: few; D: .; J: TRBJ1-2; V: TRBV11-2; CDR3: CASSRGYGYTF; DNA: TGTGCCAGCAGCAGGGGGTATGGCTACACCTTC
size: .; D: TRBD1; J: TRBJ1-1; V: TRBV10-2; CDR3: CASSAGQGFDTEAFF; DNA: TGCGCCAGCAGTGCAGGACAGGGGTTTGACACTGAAGCTTTCTTT
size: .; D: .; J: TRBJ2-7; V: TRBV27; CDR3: CASSLVAGPYEQYF; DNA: TGTGCCAGCAGTTTAGTCGCAGGGCCCTACGAGCAGTACTTC
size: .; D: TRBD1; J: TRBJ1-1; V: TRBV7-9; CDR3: CASSLEGQGADTEAFF; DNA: TGTGCCAGCAGCTTAGAGGGACAGGGGGCAGATACTGAAGCTTTCTTT
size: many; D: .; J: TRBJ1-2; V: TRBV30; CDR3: CAWITANYGYTF; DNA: TGTGCCTGGATAACAGCTAACTATGGCTACACCTTC
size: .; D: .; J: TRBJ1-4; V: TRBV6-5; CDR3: CASSLSGTKNEKLFF; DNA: TGTGCCAGCAGTTTATCCGGGACAAAGAATGAAAAACTGTTTTTT
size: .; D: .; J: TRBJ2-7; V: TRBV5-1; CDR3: CASSLWGRDEQYF; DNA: TGCGCCAGCAGCTTGTGGGGCCGGGACGAGCAGTACTTC
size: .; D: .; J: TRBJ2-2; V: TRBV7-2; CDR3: CASSLERDRRANTGELFF; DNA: TGTGCCAGCAGCTTAGAAAGAGACAGGAGAGCGAACACCGGGGAGCTGTTTTTT
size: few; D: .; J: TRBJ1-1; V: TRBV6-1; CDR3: CASSPFGSSNTEAFF; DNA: TGTGCCAGCAGTCCATTCGGTTCTTCGAACACTGAAGCTTTCTTT
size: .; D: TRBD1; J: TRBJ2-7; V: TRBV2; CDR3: CASVLFSNRGEQYF; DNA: TGTGCCAGCGTTTTATTCAGTAACAGGGGCGAGCAGTACTTC
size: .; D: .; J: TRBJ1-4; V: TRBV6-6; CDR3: CASSYSGRLSNEKLFF; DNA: TGTGCCAGCAGTTACTCTGGTCGGTTGTCTAATGAAAAACTGTTTTTT
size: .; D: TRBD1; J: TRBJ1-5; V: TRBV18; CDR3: CASSPQGADQPQHF; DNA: TGTGCCAGCTCACCACAGGGGGCGGATCAGCCCCAGCATTTT
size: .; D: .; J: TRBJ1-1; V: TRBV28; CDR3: CASIQQGEAFF; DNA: TGTGCCAGCATTCAACAGGGTGAAGCTTTCTTT
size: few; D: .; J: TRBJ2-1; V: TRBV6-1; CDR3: CASSEVISGEQFF; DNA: TGTGCCAGCAGTGAAGTGATTAGCGGCGAGCAGTTCTTC
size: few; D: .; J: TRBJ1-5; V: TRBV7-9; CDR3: CASSSRGARGPQHF; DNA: TGTGCCAGCAGCTCCCGGGGGGCTCGGGGGCCCCAGCATTTT
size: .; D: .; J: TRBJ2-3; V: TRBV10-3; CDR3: CAISDQDTQYF; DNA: TGTGCCATCAGTGATCAAGATACGCAGTATTTT
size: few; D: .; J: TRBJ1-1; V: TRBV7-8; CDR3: CASSWGEPEAFF; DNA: TGTGCCAGCAGCTGGGGGGAACCTGAAGCTTTCTTT
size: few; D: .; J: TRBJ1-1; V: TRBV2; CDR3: CASIQGYRNTEAFF; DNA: TGTGCCAGTATACAGGGATATAGGAACACTGAAGCTTTCTTT
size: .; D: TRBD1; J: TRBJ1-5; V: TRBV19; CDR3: CASSRTGVNSNQPQHF; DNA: TGTGCCAGTAGTCGGACAGGGGTAAATAGCAATCAGCCCCAGCATTTT
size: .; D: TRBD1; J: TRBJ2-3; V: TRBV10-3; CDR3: CAIMWDRSTDTQYF; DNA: TGTGCCATCATGTGGGACAGGAGCACAGATACGCAGTATTTT
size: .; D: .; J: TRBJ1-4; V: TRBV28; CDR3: CASKLAGNEKLFF; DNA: TGTGCCAGCAAACTGGCGGGGAATGAAAAACTGTTTTTT
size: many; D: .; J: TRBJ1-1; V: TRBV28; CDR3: CASSLRVSGLTEAFF; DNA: TGTGCCAGCAGTTTAAGGGTGTCAGGGCTCACTGAAGCTTTCTTT
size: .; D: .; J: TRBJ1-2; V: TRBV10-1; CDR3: CAREGRAGYTF; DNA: TGCGCCCGGGAGGGCAGAGCTGGCTACACCTTC
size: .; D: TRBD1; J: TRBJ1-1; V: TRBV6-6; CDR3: CASSSLGTANTEAFF; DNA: TGTGCCAGCAGTTCCCTCGGGACAGCGAACACTGAAGCTTTCTTT
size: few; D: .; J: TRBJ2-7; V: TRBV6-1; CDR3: CASRAVDEQYF; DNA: TGTGCCAGCAGGGCAGTCGACGAGCAGTACTTC
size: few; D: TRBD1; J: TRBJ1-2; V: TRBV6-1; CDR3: CASSDDDRVYGYTF; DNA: TGTGCCAGCAGTGACGATGACAGGGTTTATGGCTACACCTTC
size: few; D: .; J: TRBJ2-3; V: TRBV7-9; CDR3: CASSLQGLRADTQYF; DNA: TGTGCCAGCAGCCTACAGGGTTTGCGTGCAGATACGCAGTATTTT
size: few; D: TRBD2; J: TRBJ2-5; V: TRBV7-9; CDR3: CASSLGHGRGVQETQYF; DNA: TGTGCCAGCAGCTTAGGACATGGACGGGGGGTGCAAGAGACCCAGTACTTC
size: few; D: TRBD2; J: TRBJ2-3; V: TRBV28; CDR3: CASTRLSGSISDTQYF; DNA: TGTGCCAGCACCCGCCTTAGCGGGAGCATCTCAGATACGCAGTATTTT
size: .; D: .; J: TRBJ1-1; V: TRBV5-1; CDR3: CASSLVGVNTEAFF; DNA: TGCGCCAGCAGCTTGGTAGGGGTTAACACTGAAGCTTTCTTT
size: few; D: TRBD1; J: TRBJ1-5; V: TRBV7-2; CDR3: CASSPDRNQPQHF; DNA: TGTGCCAGCAGCCCGGACAGGAATCAGCCCCAGCATTTT
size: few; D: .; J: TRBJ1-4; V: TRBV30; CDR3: CASGGVNEKLFF; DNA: TGTGCCTCGGGGGGGGTTAATGAAAAACTGTTTTTT
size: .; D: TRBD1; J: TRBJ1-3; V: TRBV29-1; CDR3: CSVGQGSLGNTIYF; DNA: TGCAGCGTTGGACAGGGGAGCCTTGGAAACACCATATATTTT
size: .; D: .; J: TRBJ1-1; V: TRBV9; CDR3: CASSSGPGGNTEAFF; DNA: TGTGCCAGCAGCTCCGGGCCGGGGGGGAACACTGAAGCTTTCTTT
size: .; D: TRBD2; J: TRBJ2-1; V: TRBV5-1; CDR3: CASSLDRLAGGGNEQFF; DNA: TGCGCCAGCAGCTTGGACCGCCTAGCGGGGGGCGGGAATGAGCAGTTCTTC
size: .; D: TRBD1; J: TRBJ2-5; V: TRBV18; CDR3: CASSRDRGETQYF; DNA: TGTGCCAGCTCACGAGACAGGGGTGAGACCCAGTACTTC